This T cell receptor (beta chain) originates from a study of naive and memory T cell subsets. The study, taken as a whole, reports: Possibly reflecting memory cells re-expressing CD45RA, a few larger clonotypes occurred in naive repertoires, especially CD8.

An equimolar mix of two oligonucleotides served as the beta constant-region primer for TRBC1 and TRBC2. Four rounds of PCR amplified the ligated cDNA using nested alpha and beta constant-region primers plus SP2. Each CDR3 protein gets one entry after TCRdb re-called the UMI-ligation and nested PCR reads with MiXCR. The sample carries approximately 150,000 distinct CDR3 sequences, 15% to 25% recorded once. Germline CDR1 is MNHEY and CDR2 is SMNVEV (reference sequence). The CDR3 is made up of 15 amino acids. The V gene lost 2 bases and the J gene lost 7 bases, with 18 bases spanning the gap. This clonotype was counted only a few times. Its antigen is not identified.

The sequence derives from a human donor in good health. Sequenced material: naive CD8+ T cells from blood. V usage is TRBV27 and J usage is TRBJ2-7; D could derive from TRBD1 or TRBD2 (5 bases each). Here the CDR3 DNA reads TGTGCCAGCAGTTTACGGCCTAGCCGCCAGGGTGAGCAGTACTTC. Residues: CASSLRPSRQGEQYF.